This TCR beta chain derives from a study of T cells in women clearing cervical HPV infection. About the study: Blood came at first lesion visit for cases, post-clearance for controls. Study findings and constraints: Richness plus V gene abundances separated cases from controls with AUC approximately 0.78. Repertoire richness, not evenness, was significantly elevated in CIN3+ cases versus controls.

The CDR3 has 14 amino acids. Germline CDR1 SEHNR, CDR2 FQNEAQ (reference sequence). Profiled with immunoSEQ multiplex PCR; TCRdb holds only in-frame clones, not every one. Its listing shows about 28,000 clones. As concerns this clone: Its antigen remains unidentified. Read coverage stops 3 residues before the CDR3 terminus; the germline J gene supplies the remainder.

Prevalent HPV16 infections were excluded; only incident single HPV16 infections included. Sample: blood buffy coat. The receptor comes from a woman between 18 and 70 years old with a cervical HPV16 infection that either progressed to CIN3+ or cleared (not recorded which). This chain links TRBV7-9 with TRBJ1-2; D not certain. The CDR3 protein is CASTVGQLYNDYTF. The CDR3 bases that were read are TGTGCCAGCACCGTTGGGCAGCTTTACAATGAC. The whole variable domain, remainder taken from reference TRBV7-9 and TRBJ1-2, is DTGVSQNPRHKITKRGQNVTFRCDPISEHNRLYWYRQTLGQGPEFLTYFQNEAQLEKSRLLSDRFSAERPKGSFSTLEIQRTEQGDSAMYLCASTVGQLYNDYTFGSGTRLTVV.